These 4 T cell receptor beta chains share one sample of origin, sequenced in a study of blood T cell repertoires in COVID-19. The protocol was immunoSEQ multiplex PCR, while the TCRdb copy is restricted to in-frame clones and leaves out a portion. The sample shows hundreds of thousands of clones, 75% to 90% of them seen only once. The sample taken for sequencing was PBMCs or T cells enriched from blood (not recorded which). These receptors all come from a woman aged 30 to 39 who had been exposed to COVID-19.

Here the CDR3 DNA reads TGTGCCAGCAGCCCCATACAGGGGTCTGGAAACACCATATATTTT. Protein product: CASSPIQGSGNTIYF. This chain uses TRBV11-2 with TRBJ1-3, with 7 bases matching TRBD1. The CDR3 runs to 15 residues. CDR1 is SGHAT and CDR2 is FQNNGV in the germline V gene. V lost 5 bases and J lost 1; bases outside the gene matches: 5.

The chain recombines TRBV19 with TRBJ2-1, with a weak D call TRBD2 (5 bases). The CDR3 contains 13 residues. Trimming left V 4 bases short and J 5 bases short, with 9 bases between. Germline lookup yields CDR1 LNHDA and CDR2 SQIVND (reference sequence). This CDR3 reads CASSSRGDNEQFF. CDR3 coding DNA: TGTGCCAGTAGTAGTCGGGGAGACAATGAGCAGTTCTTC. The full variable domain, rest sourced from reference TRBV19 and TRBJ2-1, is DGGITQSPKYLFRKEGQNVTLSCEQNLNHDAMYWYRQDPGQGLRLIYYSQIVNDFQKGDIAEGYSVSREKKESFPLTVTSAQKNPTAFYLCASSSRGDNEQFFGPGTRLTVL.

The chain uses TRBV7-8 and TRBJ2-7, with 10 bases aligning to TRBD2. The CDR3 runs to 18 residues. Germline V gives CDR1 SGHVS, CDR2 FQNEAQ. The V and J ends lost 1 base and 3 bases, in that order; junction bases with no gene match: 12. The CDR3 loop is CASSLGLAGVPTYYEQYF. In DNA form, the CDR3 reads TGTGCCAGCAGCTTAGGGCTAGCGGGAGTCCCCACCTACTACGAGCAGTACTTC.

V gene TRBV5-1 combines with J gene TRBJ1-1; tentative D call: TRBD1 (6 bases). The CDR3 runs to 17 residues. CDR1 and CDR2 from the germline V gene are SGHRS and YFSETQ. Trimming cost V 0 bases and J 0 bases, with 15 bases left between them. The CDR3 loop reads CASSLARRSGVNTEAFF. In DNA form, the CDR3 reads TGCGCCAGCAGCTTGGCGAGACGGTCAGGGGTGAACACTGAAGCTTTCTTT.